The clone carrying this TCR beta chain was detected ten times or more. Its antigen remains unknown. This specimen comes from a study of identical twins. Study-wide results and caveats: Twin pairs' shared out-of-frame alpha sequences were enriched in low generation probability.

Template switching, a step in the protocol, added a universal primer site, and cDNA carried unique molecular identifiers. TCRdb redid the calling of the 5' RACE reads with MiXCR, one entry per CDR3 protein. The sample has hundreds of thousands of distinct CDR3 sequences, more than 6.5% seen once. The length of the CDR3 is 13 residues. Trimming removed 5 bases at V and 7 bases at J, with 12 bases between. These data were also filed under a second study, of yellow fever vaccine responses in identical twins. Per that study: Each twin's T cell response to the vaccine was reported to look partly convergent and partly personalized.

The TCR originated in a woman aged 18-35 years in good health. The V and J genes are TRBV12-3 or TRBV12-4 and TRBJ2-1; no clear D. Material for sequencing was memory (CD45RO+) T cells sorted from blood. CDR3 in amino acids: CASSRSPPNEQFF. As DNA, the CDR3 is TGTGCCAGCAGTCGGTCTCCTCCAAATGAGCAGTTCTTC.